The rows below give T cell receptor beta chains drawn from one sample of a study of regulatory T cells in long-lasting Graves disease. Using its own MiXCR run on the multiplex PCR reads, TCRdb lists one record per CDR3 protein. In the table there are about 290,000 distinct CDR3 sequences, under 25% of which are singletons. This sample comprised peripheral blood mononuclear cells (PBMCs), obtained when the disease was refractory, from a patient treated with antithyroid drugs. Receptor source: a female donor with Graves disease. The CDR3 runs from the conserved cysteine through the conserved F or W. A D gene is named only where the DNA matches it firmly. The size of a clone is reported for some rows only, either as once, few or many, or as a class for expanded clones.

.,once,TRBJ2-5,TRBV5-1,TGCGCCAGCAGCTTGTATTTGGAGGGAAGGGAGACCCAGTACTTC,CASSLYLEGRETQYF
.,few,TRBJ1-1,TRBV6-1,TGTGCCAGCCGAACTACAGGGACTGAAGCTTTCTTT,CASRTTGTEAFF
TRBD2,many,TRBJ2-7,TRBV27,TGTGCCAGCAGTTCGACTAGCGGGAGGGCCTACGAGCAGTACTTC,CASSSTSGRAYEQYF
.,few,TRBJ1-2,TRBV18,TGTGCCAGCTCATACGACTATGGCTACACCTTC,CASSYDYGYTF
.,many,TRBJ1-5,TRBV2,TGTGCCAGCCTCCGGGCCGAGGGTCAGCCCCAGCATTTT,CASLRAEGQPQHF
.,few,TRBJ2-7,TRBV19,TGTGCCAGTAGCCCCCCCCAGGCTTCCCACGAGCAGTACTTC,CASSPPQASHEQYF
.,many,TRBJ2-7,TRBV12-3/TRBV12-4,TGTGCCAGCAGTAAGCTCAGGGCCCGCTACGAGCAGTACTTC,CASSKLRARYEQYF
TRBD1,few,TRBJ2-7,TRBV13,TGTGCCAGCAGCTACGGGACAGGTGACTACGAGCAGTACTTC,CASSYGTGDYEQYF
TRBD2,few,TRBJ2-7,TRBV20-1,TGCAGTGCTACGAGGGAGGGATACGAGCAGTGCTTC,CSATREGYEQCF
TRBD2,few,TRBJ2-5,TRBV3-1,TGTGCCTCTACGGGAGGGCGGGAGACCCAGTACTTC,CASTGGRETQYF
TRBD2,once,TRBJ2-2,TRBV27,TGTGCCAGCAGTTTATGGGGGGGTTTGGAGCTGTTTTTT,CASSLWGGLELFF
.,many,TRBJ1-5,TRBV12-3/TRBV12-4,TGTGCCAGCAGCAGCACCAAACAGAGAATTGGCAATCAGCCCCAGCATTTT,CASSSTKQRIGNQPQHF
TRBD1,.,TRBJ2-7,TRBV11-2,TGTGCCAGCCGTAGTACAGGGGGCGCACACTACGAGCAGTACTTC,CASRSTGGAHYEQYF
.,few,TRBJ2-4,TRBV3-1,TGTGCCAGCAGCCAAAGAGGGAGGGCCAAAAACATTCAGTACTTC,CASSQRGRAKNIQYF
TRBD1,.,TRBJ1-4,TRBV6-2/TRBV6-3,TGTGCCAGCAGTTACGACAGGGGGCTTGAAAAACTGTTTTTT,CASSYDRGLEKLFF
TRBD2,.,TRBJ2-5,TRBV28,TGTGCCAGCAGTTTACTTAGCGGGCTTCCCCAAGAGACCCAGTACTTC,CASSLLSGLPQETQYF
.,many,TRBJ1-5,TRBV28,TGTGCCAGCAGTTTGAAGGTGGGCTGGCAGCCCCAGCATTTT,CASSLKVGWQPQHF
.,.,TRBJ1-2,TRBV5-1,TGCGCCAGCAGCTTGGCAGCGGAGAACTATGGCTACACCTTC,CASSLAAENYGYTF
TRBD1,many,TRBJ2-7,TRBV20-1,TGCAGTGCCACACGGACAGGCTTCTACGAGCAGTACTTC,CSATRTGFYEQYF
.,.,TRBJ2-1,TRBV6-1,TGTGCCAGCCGTGGGGGGTACAATGAGCAGTTCTTC,CASRGGYNEQFF
.,few,TRBJ2-1,TRBV20-1,TGCAGTGCTAGAGGGGCTGAGTTGGATCCCACGGGGTATAATGAGCAGTTCTTC,CSARGAELDPTGYNEQFF
TRBD1,.,TRBJ2-5,TRBV5-1,TGCGCCAGCAACCAAGGGACAGATTGGCAAGAGACCCAGTACTTC,CASNQGTDWQETQYF
.,.,TRBJ2-1,TRBV20-1,TGCAGTGCTCTACAGGGTGTTGGCAATGAGCAGTTCTTC,CSALQGVGNEQFF
TRBD2,many,TRBJ2-5,TRBV2,TGTGCCAGCAGAAAAGCGGGATTCGAGACCCAGTACTTC,CASRKAGFETQYF
.,.,TRBJ2-2,TRBV28,TGTGCCAGCAGACGGGAGATCGACACCAGGGAGCTGTTTTTT,CASRREIDTRELFF
.,.,TRBJ2-7,TRBV7-9,TGTGCCAGCAGCTTAGGCGACGACGAGCAGTACTTC,CASSLGDDEQYF
TRBD1,many,TRBJ1-5,TRBV28,TGTGCCAGCAGGCCGGGGGACAGGAGACTGAATCAGCCCCAGCATTTT,CASRPGDRRLNQPQHF
TRBD2,many,TRBJ2-1,TRBV15,TGTGCCACCAGCAGAGTGGCGGGAGGGCCCGCTGAGCAGTTCTTC,CATSRVAGGPAEQFF
.,.,TRBJ1-1,TRBV7-2,TGTGCCAGCAGCTTAGCCTCCGGGACGTTCGACACTGAAGCTTTCTTT,CASSLASGTFDTEAFF
.,many,TRBJ1-2,TRBV7-2,TGTGCCAGCAGCTGGCGCCCAGCGGGGCGCGTTGACGGCTACACCTTC,CASSWRPAGRVDGYTF
.,.,TRBJ1-2,TRBV7-2,TGTGCCAGCAGCTTAGCGGGGGCTCGCGGCTACACCTTC,CASSLAGARGYTF
TRBD1,.,TRBJ2-5,TRBV11-2,TGTGCCAGCAGCTTGGAGGGGACAGGGTACGAGACCCAGTACTTC,CASSLEGTGYETQYF
TRBD1,.,TRBJ2-2,TRBV6-1,TGTGCCAGCACGGGACAGCTCTCGAACACCGGGGAGCTGTTTTTT,CASTGQLSNTGELFF
TRBD1,.,TRBJ2-5,TRBV4-2,TGTGCCAGCAGCCACCGGGACAGGGGTCACCAAGAGACCCAGTACTTC,CASSHRDRGHQETQYF
.,.,TRBJ1-1,TRBV6-1,TGTGCCAGCAGTCCCTTTTCCGGGGCGATTGAGGAAGCTTTCTTT,CASSPFSGAIEEAFF
.,.,TRBJ2-3,TRBV7-2,TGTGCCAGCAGCTCGGGGACCGCATACACAGATACGCAGTATTTT,CASSSGTAYTDTQYF
.,few,TRBJ1-3,TRBV27,TGTGCCAGCATTTCACCTGGAAACACCATATATTTT,CASISPGNTIYF
TRBD2,many,TRBJ2-5,TRBV7-8,TGTGCCAGCAGCTTCTACTTAACTAGCGAAGAGACCCAGTACTTC,CASSFYLTSEETQYF
TRBD1,few,TRBJ1-3,TRBV7-9,TGTGCCAGCAGTCCCGTGGAACAGGGGTCTGGAAACACCATATATTTT,CASSPVEQGSGNTIYF
TRBD1,.,TRBJ1-5,TRBV7-8,TGTGCCAGCAGCCGAAGACAGGGGGCGAGCAATCAGCCCCAGCATTTT,CASSRRQGASNQPQHF
.,many,TRBJ1-1,TRBV7-2,TGTGCCAGCAGCCTACGGGGTGGGGCTCGGGACACTGAAGCTTTCTTT,CASSLRGGARDTEAFF
TRBD1,.,TRBJ2-1,TRBV4-3,TGCGCCAGCAGCCAAGGGACAGGGGTGGTCTATGAGCAGTTCTTC,CASSQGTGVVYEQFF
.,many,TRBJ1-2,TRBV9,TGTGCCAGCAGCTCACAGGACCGTGGCTACACCTTC,CASSSQDRGYTF
TRBD1,many,TRBJ1-5,TRBV28,TGTGCCAGCAGTAGGGACAGGAACAATCAGCCCCAGCATTTT,CASSRDRNNQPQHF
.,many,TRBJ1-5,TRBV20-1,TGCAGTGCTAGGTTGTCAGGTAATCAGCCCCAGCATTTT,CSARLSGNQPQHF
.,many,TRBJ2-7,TRBV30,TGTGCCTGGGGGATGACTACCTACGAGCAGTACTTC,CAWGMTTYEQYF
TRBD2,few,TRBJ2-1,TRBV27,TGTGCCAGCAGCCCGGGGACTAGCGGCTGGAATGAGCAGTTCTTC,CASSPGTSGWNEQFF
TRBD2,.,TRBJ2-1,TRBV28,TGTGCCGGGGAAGGGGACGCGGGGGAAAAGCAGTTCTTC,CAGEGDAGEKQFF
TRBD1,.,TRBJ2-7,TRBV18,TGTGCCAGCTCACCTAGCCTCGGGACAGGGAAAGACGAGCAGTACTTC,CASSPSLGTGKDEQYF
.,few,TRBJ1-6,TRBV5-4,TGTGCCAGCAGGACCCGAGGGGTGGATTCACCCCTCCACTTT,CASRTRGVDSPLHF
.,many,TRBJ1-2,TRBV6-1,TGTGCCAGCAGTAAACCTTACAGGGATGGCTACACCTTC,CASSKPYRDGYTF
.,once,TRBJ1-1,TRBV7-9,TGTGCCAGCAGCTTAGATGCAGGCAGTACTGAAGCTTTCTTT,CASSLDAGSTEAFF
.,.,TRBJ2-2,TRBV10-3,TGTGCCATCAGCTCAGTAGGAGGGGAGCTGTTTTTT,CAISSVGGELFF
.,few,TRBJ2-3,TRBV3-1,TGTGCCAGCAGCACCCGAGGGAAGGGAAACACAGATACGCAGTATTTT,CASSTRGKGNTDTQYF
TRBD1,.,TRBJ2-7,TRBV19,TGTGCCAGTAGTCTGCAAACAGGGGGCGGCGAGCAGTACTTC,CASSLQTGGGEQYF